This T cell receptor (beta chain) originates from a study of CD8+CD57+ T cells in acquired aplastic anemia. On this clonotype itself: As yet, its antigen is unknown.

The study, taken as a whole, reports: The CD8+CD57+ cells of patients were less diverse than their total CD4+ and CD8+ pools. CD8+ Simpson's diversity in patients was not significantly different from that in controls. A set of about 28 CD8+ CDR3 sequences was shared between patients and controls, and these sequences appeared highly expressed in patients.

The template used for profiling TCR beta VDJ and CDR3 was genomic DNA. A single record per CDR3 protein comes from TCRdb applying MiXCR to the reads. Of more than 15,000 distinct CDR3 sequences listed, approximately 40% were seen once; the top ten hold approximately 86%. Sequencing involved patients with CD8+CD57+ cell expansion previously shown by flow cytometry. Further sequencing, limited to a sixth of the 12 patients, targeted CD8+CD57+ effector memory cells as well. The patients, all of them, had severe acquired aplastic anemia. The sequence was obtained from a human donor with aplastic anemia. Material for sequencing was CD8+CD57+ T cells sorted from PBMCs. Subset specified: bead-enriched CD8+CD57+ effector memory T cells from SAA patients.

CDR3 region: CATSRPFPGFYEQYF. The DNA for the CDR3 is TGTGCCACCAGCAGACCATTTCCGGGGTTCTACGAGCAGTACTTC. This sequence joins TRBV15 and TRBJ2-7; D is possibly TRBD2 (5 bases). The CDR3 totals 15 residues. V gave up 2 bases and J gave up 3 bases, with 14 bases separating them. Germline loops: CDR1 LNHNV, CDR2 YYDKDF (reference sequence).